Listed here are 7 T cell receptor beta chains from one sample, sequenced in a study of shared clonotypes between healthy human individuals. Cells designated naive CD8 were CD45RO-negative and were positively selected for CCR7, with terminally differentiated effector memory CD45RA+ cells excluded. Using immunoSEQ multiplex PCR, the repertoire was profiled, and TCRdb retains in-frame clones only, with some absent. The repertoire holds 2 million to 2.5 million clones, with approximately 94% as singletons. The specimen sequenced was naive CD8+ T cells from PBMCs. The receptors shown here come from a young man in good health. Some clones in this sample may be carry-over from other donors' samples.

The V gene is TRBV19, the J gene TRBJ2-2, with TRBD1 matching 7 bases. J was trimmed by 4 bases and V by 3 bases; bases with no gene match: 11. CDR1 is LNHDA, CDR2 SQIVND, per germline (reference sequence). There are 17 residues in the CDR3. The CDR3, as DNA: TGTGCCAGTAGTATGATTGGGACAGCGATAGCCACCGGGGAGCTGTTTTTT. Its protein product is CASSMIGTAIATGELFF.

The rearrangement links TRBV4-1 to TRBJ2-7; tentatively, D is TRBD1 (5 bases). CDR3 length: 13 residues. Per germline, CDR1 MGHRA and CDR2 YSYEKL. V lost 4 bases and J lost 2, with 9 bases in between. CDR3 nucleotide sequence: TGCGCCAGCAGCCCGCAGGGAACCTACGAGCAGTACTTC. Amino acids: CASSPQGTYEQYF.

This chain uses TRBV11-2 with TRBJ2-5, with D possibly called TRBD1 or TRBD2 (5 bases each). Germline CDR1 and CDR2: SGHAT and FQNNGV. The CDR3 consists of 16 residues. V was shortened by 3 bases and J by 5 bases, with 19 bases between the two germline ends. CDR3 sequence reads: CASSFTGTLGRETQYF. DNA for the CDR3: TGTGCCAGCAGCTTCACCGGGACCCTGGGTCGCGAGACCCAGTACTTC.

The chain recombines TRBV19 with TRBJ1-1, with 7 bases lining up with TRBD1. With V trimmed by 5 bases and J by 0 bases, 6 bases remained unmatched. From germline, CDR1 is LNHDA and CDR2 SQIVND (reference sequence). The CDR3 loop spans 15 amino acids. In nucleotides, the CDR3 is TGTGCCAGTAGTTATGTAGGGGGCATGAACACTGAAGCTTTCTTT. As protein: CASSYVGGMNTEAFF.

The CDR3 DNA is TGTGCCAGCAGCTCCCTTACAGGGAGCAATCAGCCCCAGCATTTT. Amino acid sequence: CASSSLTGSNQPQHF. This chain joins TRBV7-9 and TRBJ1-5; D is perhaps TRBD1 (6 bases). Germline-derived CDR1 and CDR2 are SEHNR and FQNEAQ (reference sequence). This CDR3 region has 15 residues. V was trimmed by 4 bases and J by 1 base, leaving 11 bases between them.

This chain joins TRBV15 and TRBJ2-1; 8 bases fit TRBD1. The CDR3 has 18 residues. Germline loops: CDR1 LNHNV, CDR2 YYDKDF (reference sequence). J lost 7 bases, V lost 3 bases, and 17 bases had no gene match. Here the CDR3 DNA reads TGTGCCACCAGCAGCGCATATTTGACAGGGGTTCGAGGTAATGAGCAGTTCTTC. Translation gives CATSSAYLTGVRGNEQFF.

This chain uses TRBV29-1 with TRBJ2-7; D gene uncertain. This CDR3 contains 14 residues. The V and J ends lost 6 bases and 2 bases respectively, with 17 bases between them. CDR1 is SQVTM and CDR2 is ANQGSEA in the germline V gene. CDR3 nucleotide sequence: TGCAGCGTAGTGGGCCTTAGCAACACCTACGAGCAGTACTTC. It yields the protein CSVVGLSNTYEQYF.